One sample yielded the 18 T cell receptor beta chains listed below, sequenced in a study of CD8 T cells in ankylosing spondylitis. Each CDR3 protein is one row after TCRdb ran MiXCR on the 5' RACE reads. The sample records 350,000 to 450,000 distinct CDR3 sequences, 20% being singletons. Sequenced material: blood, either unsorted or a sorted T cell fraction (not recorded which). Receptors originate from a male donor with ankylosing spondylitis or in good health (not recorded which).

This clonotype was observed a handful of times. Because the CDR3's place on the DNA is in doubt, the DNA is left out and the CDR3 is given as listed by TCRdb. This chain links TRBV12-3 or TRBV12-4 with TRBJ2-7; TRBD1, the D gene given by the table, was not confirmed from the DNA. The CDR3 region is 14 residues in length, termini included. CDR3 sequence reads: CASILGTAPYEQYF.

This clonotype was seen a handful of times. The rearrangement links TRBV16 to TRBJ1-1; D not resolved. Trimming took off 0 bases at V and 1 base at J, with 6 bases between the two ends. This CDR3 region has 14 residues. CDR1 KGHSY and CDR2 FQNENV come from the germline V gene. The CDR3 loop is CASSQSSANTEAFF. The CDR3 nucleotides are TGTGCCAGCAGCCAATCTTCGGCGAACACTGAAGCTTTCTTT.

This clonotype was seen only a few times. The J gene is TRBJ2-1, the V gene TRBV24-1; TRBD1 matches 7 bases. This CDR3 spans 17 amino acids. V shed 0 bases, J shed 5 bases, and the junction held 9 bases outside the gene matches. Germline V CDR1 and CDR2: KGHDR, SFDVKD. This CDR3 reads CATSDLGFGTDNNEQFF. CDR3 nucleotide sequence: TGTGCCACCAGTGATTTGGGGTTCGGGACAGATAACAATGAGCAGTTCTTC.

This rearrangement joins TRBV12-3 or TRBV12-4 to TRBJ2-7; D perhaps matches TRBD1 (6 bases). The CDR3 loop spans 14 amino acids. V lost 3 bases to trimming and J lost 0 bases, with 9 bases between them. The CDR3 sequence: CASSFGTNSYEQYF. As DNA, the CDR3 is TGTGCCAGCAGTTTCGGGACAAACTCCTACGAGCAGTACTTC.

This clonotype has more than one count but fewer than ten. J is TRBJ2-1 and V is TRBV20-1, with D possibly TRBD2 on 7 matching bases. Trimming cost V 1 base and J 8 bases, with 18 bases left between them. Germline assignment: CDR1 DFQATT and CDR2 SNEGSKA (reference sequence). The CDR3 has 15 residues. CDR3 amino acids: CSARGGRGLYDEQFF. CDR3 DNA: TGCAGTGCTAGAGGGGGGAGGGGGTTATATGATGAGCAGTTCTTC.

The gene calls are TRBV20-1 and TRBJ2-3; 7 nucleotides line up with TRBD1. J lost 1 base, V lost 5 bases, and 15 bases had no gene match. The germline CDR1 and CDR2 sequences are DFQATT and SNEGSKA (reference sequence). The CDR3 is 17 amino acids. The CDR3 DNA follows: TGCAGTGCTGTCGCCTCGTCCGGGACAGAGCGCACAGATACGCAGTATTTT. Its protein is CSAVASSGTERTDTQYF.

This clonotype was seen a handful of times. V is TRBV11-2 and J is TRBJ2-1, with a weak D call TRBD2 (7 bases). CDR1 and CDR2 from the germline V gene are SGHAT and FQNNGV. This CDR3 spans 14 amino acids. Trimming shortened V by 3 bases and J by 10 bases, and 16 bases separated the two germline ends. For the CDR3, the DNA is TGTGCCAGCAGCTTTTGGGGGGGGGCCCTAGAGCAGTTCTTC. Translating gives CASSFWGGALEQFF.

V gene TRBV5-1 combines with J gene TRBJ2-7; no clear D. CDR3 length: 13 residues. Germline V gene lookup returns CDR1 SGHRS and CDR2 YFSETQ. Trimming cost V 4 bases and J 0 bases, with 8 bases left between them. The CDR3 nucleotides read TGCGCCAGCAGCACCGGACCCTCCTACGAGCAGTACTTC. As protein: CASSTGPSYEQYF.

This clonotype is labeled as medium-sized. An end of the junction does not agree with germline; a read error may underlie this. The chain has TRBV7-7 and TRBJ2-1, with 9 nucleotides matching TRBD1. The CDR3 sequence is 15 residues long. CDR1 and CDR2 (germline): SSHAT, FNYEAQ (reference sequence). The CDR3 nucleotides are TGTGCTAGCAGCTTAGGAAGACAGGGGGGGAATGAGCAGTTCTTC. This encodes CASSLGRQGGNEQFF.

The V call is TRBV30, the J call TRBJ2-1; 8 positions agree with TRBD2. The CDR3 loop spans 13 amino acids. V was pared by 0 bases and J by 10 bases, with 5 bases of the junction left unmatched. Germline-derived CDR1 and CDR2 are GTSNPN and SVGIG (reference sequence). The CDR3 here is CAWSVGGAREQFF. The CDR3 nucleotides are TGTGCCTGGAGTGTCGGGGGGGCAAGGGAGCAGTTCTTC.

The chain joins TRBV11-2 to TRBJ2-7; D may be TRBD2 (6 bases). V dropped 0 bases and J dropped 7 bases, with 13 bases sitting between them. CDR1 SGHAT and CDR2 FQNNGV come from the germline V gene. There are 14 residues in the CDR3. The CDR3 nucleotides read TGTGCCAGCAGCTTAGATGGGGGGTTCGGAGAGCAGTACTTC. Protein: CASSLDGGFGEQYF. Complete variable domain (other parts from reference TRBV11-2 and TRBJ2-7): EAGVAQSPRYKIIEKRQSVAFWCNPISGHATLYWYQQILGQGPKLLIQFQNNGVVDDSQLPKDRFSAERLKGVDSTLKIQPAKLEDSAVYLCASSLDGGFGEQYFGPGTRLTVT.

This sequence joins TRBV6-5 and TRBJ2-3; D is undetermined. The CDR3 covers 14 residues. V lost 0 bases to trimming and J lost 1 base, with 5 bases between them. The germline V gene has CDR1 MNHEY and CDR2 SVGAGI. This CDR3 reads CASSYSSRTDTQYF. The CDR3 nucleotides read TGTGCCAGCAGTTACTCGAGCCGCACAGATACGCAGTATTTT.

There are a few counts of this clonotype. The chain combines TRBV28 with TRBJ1-4; no firm D call. V gave up 2 bases and J gave up 3 bases, with 7 bases separating them. Looked up from germline, CDR1 is MDHEN and CDR2 is SYDVKM. The CDR3 extends over 14 amino acids. In DNA, the CDR3 is TGTGCCAGCAGTTTAGAAATGGCTAATGAAAAACTGTTTTTT. It translates to CASSLEMANEKLFF.

In this sample, this clonotype turned up a few times. The chain employs TRBV15 and TRBJ2-1, with a tentative D call TRBD2 (6 bases). V lost 5 bases to trimming and J lost 2 bases, with 16 bases between them. The V gene's germline CDR1 is LNHNV and CDR2 YYDKDF (reference sequence). This CDR3 spans 16 amino acids. This CDR3 is CATSERGNPAYNEQFF. The CDR3, as DNA: TGTGCCACCAGCGAACGGGGGAACCCGGCCTACAATGAGCAGTTCTTC.

This clonotype was seen only a few times. The chain has TRBV27 and TRBJ2-3; tentative D call: TRBD2 (6 bases). The CDR3 covers 14 residues. V was pared by 2 bases and J by 4 bases, with 10 bases between. Germline V gene data show CDR1 as MNHEY and CDR2 as SMNVEV (reference sequence). CDR3 in amino acids: CASSLGLAADTQYF. In nucleotides, the CDR3 is TGTGCCAGCAGTTTAGGGTTAGCGGCAGATACGCAGTATTTT.

The genes are TRBV6-2 or TRBV6-3 and TRBJ1-2, with 7 bases that match TRBD1. The trim removed 8 bases at V and 2 bases at J, leaving 2 bases unmatched. The CDR3 is 12 amino acids. Germline CDR1 is MNHEY and CDR2 is SVGEGT. CDR3 sequence reads: CASEGQNYGYTF. The DNA for the CDR3 is TGTGCCAGCGAGGGACAGAACTATGGCTACACCTTC.

The genes are TRBV6-5 and TRBJ2-7; maybe TRBD2 (6 bases). This CDR3 region has 14 residues. In germline, CDR1 is MNHEY, CDR2 SVGAGI. Trimming shortened V by 0 bases and J by 2 bases, and 8 bases separated the two germline ends. Written as DNA, the CDR3 is TGTGCCAGCAGTTACTCACTAGCCACCTACGAGCAGTACTTC. This codes for CASSYSLATYEQYF.

The CDR3 loop is CASSRGTSGGASTDTQYF. CDR3 sequence (DNA): TGTGCCAGCAGCCGTGGGACTAGCGGGGGGGCTAGCACAGATACGCAGTATTTT. This sequence joins TRBV12-3 or TRBV12-4 and TRBJ2-3; the match to TRBD2 covers 16 bases. This CDR3 is built from 18 residues. The junction had 6 bases not matched to a gene; V was cut back by 6 bases and J by 0 bases.